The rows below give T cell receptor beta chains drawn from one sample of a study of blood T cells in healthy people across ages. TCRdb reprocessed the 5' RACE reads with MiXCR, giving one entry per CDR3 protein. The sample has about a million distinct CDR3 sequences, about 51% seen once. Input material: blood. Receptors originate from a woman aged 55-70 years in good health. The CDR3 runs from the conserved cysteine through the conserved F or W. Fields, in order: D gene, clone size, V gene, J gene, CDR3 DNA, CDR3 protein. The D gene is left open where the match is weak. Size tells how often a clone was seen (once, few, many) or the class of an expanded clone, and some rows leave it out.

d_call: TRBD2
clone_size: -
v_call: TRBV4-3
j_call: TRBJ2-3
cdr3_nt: TGCGCCAGCAGCCGGGGACTAGCGGCGGGGGATACGCAGTATTTT
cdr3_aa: CASSRGLAAGDTQYF

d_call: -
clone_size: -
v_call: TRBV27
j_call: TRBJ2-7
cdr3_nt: TGTGCCAGCAGAGGCCTAGCGAGTAGCTCCTACGAGCAGTACTTC
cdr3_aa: CASRGLASSSYEQYF

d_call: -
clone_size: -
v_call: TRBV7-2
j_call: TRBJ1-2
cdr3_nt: TGTGCCAGCAGCAACCGCCAGGGGTCGGCCTATGGCTACACCTTC
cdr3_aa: CASSNRQGSAYGYTF

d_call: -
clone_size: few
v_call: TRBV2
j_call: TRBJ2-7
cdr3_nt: TGTGCCAGCAGTGAATTCAGCGGGGACAGACGAACTGACGAGCAGTACTTC
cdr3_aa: CASSEFSGDRRTDEQYF

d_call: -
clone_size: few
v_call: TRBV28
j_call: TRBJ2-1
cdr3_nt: TGTGCCAGCAGTCTCTTGGGCAGGCAAGACAATGAGCAGTTCTTC
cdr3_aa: CASSLLGRQDNEQFF

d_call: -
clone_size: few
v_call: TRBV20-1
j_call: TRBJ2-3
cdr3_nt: TGCAGTGCCGCAGGGCGGCGGGGTGCAGATACGCAGTATTTT
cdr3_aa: CSAAGRRGADTQYF

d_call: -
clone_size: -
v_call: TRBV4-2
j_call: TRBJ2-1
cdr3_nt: TGTGCCAGCAGCCAAGAAAGCCTCGAGGTAGCACGATACAATGAGCAGTTCTTC
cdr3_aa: CASSQESLEVARYNEQFF

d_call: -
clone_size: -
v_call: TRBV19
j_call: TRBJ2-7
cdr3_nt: TGTGCCAGTAGTATAGACAAGACAAGGAGCTCCTACGAGCAGTACTTC
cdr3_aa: CASSIDKTRSSYEQYF

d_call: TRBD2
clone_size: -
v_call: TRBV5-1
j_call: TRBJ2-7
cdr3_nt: TGCGCCAGCAGCCAGAGCGGGATCCCCTACGAGCAGTACTTC
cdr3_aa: CASSQSGIPYEQYF

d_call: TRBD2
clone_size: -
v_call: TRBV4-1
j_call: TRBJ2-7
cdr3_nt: TGCGCCAGCAGCCCGACTAGCGTAAGCTCCTACGAGCAGTACTTC
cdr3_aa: CASSPTSVSSYEQYF

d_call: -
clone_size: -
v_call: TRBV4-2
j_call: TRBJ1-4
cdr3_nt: TGTGCCAGCAGCCAAGAGCGACGAGGTGAAAAACTGTTTTTT
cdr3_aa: CASSQERRGEKLFF

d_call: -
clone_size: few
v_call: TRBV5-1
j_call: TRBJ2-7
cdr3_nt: TGCGCCAGCAGCTACCGGGGGGCGCAGGGGGCCTACGAGCAGTACTTC
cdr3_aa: CASSYRGAQGAYEQYF

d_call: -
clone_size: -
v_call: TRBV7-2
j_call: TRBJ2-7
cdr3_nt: TGTGCCAGCAGCCAGACGGTGGGGTACGAGCAGTACTTC
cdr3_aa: CASSQTVGYEQYF

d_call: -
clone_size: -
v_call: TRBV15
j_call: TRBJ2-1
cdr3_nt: TGTGCCACCAGCCCCCGGGCAGGCCACGGCTCCTACAATGAGCAGTTCTTC
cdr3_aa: CATSPRAGHGSYNEQFF

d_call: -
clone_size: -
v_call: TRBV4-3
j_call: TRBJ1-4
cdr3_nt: TGCGCCAGCAGCCAAGTGACGGACCTGCCTGGGTATGAAAAACTGTTTTTT
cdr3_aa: CASSQVTDLPGYEKLFF

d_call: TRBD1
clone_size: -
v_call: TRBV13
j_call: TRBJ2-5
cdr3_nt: TGTGCCAGCAGCCTCCCCGATGACAGGGGGTCGCAAGAGACCCAGTACTTC
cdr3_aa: CASSLPDDRGSQETQYF

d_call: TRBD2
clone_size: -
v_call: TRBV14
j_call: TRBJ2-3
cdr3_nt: TGTGCCAGCAGCCAACGAACCCTAGCGGGGGGGCAGTATTTT
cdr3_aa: CASSQRTLAGGQYF

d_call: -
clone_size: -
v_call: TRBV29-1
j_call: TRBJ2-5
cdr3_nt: TGCAGCGTTGTAAGGCCCGGCGGGAAGAATGAGCAGTACTTC
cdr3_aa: CSVVRPGGKNEQYF

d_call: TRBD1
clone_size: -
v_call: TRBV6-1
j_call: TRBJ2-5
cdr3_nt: TGTGCCAGCAGACCCGGGACAGGGGTAGAGACCCAGTACTTC
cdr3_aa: CASRPGTGVETQYF

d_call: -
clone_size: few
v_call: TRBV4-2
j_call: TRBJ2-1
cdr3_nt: TGTGCCAGCAGCCCATTCTTTGAGGGAGGTATAAATGAGCAGTTCTTC
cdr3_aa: CASSPFFEGGINEQFF

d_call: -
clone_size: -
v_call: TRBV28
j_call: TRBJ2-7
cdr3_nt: TGTGCCAGCAGGGTGCAGTTTATGGCCTACGAGCAGTACTTC
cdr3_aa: CASRVQFMAYEQYF

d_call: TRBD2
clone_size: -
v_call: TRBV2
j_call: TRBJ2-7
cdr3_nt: TGTGCCAGCAGTGATGGGACGAGCGGGAGGCCCGCCTACGAGCAGTACTTC
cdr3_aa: CASSDGTSGRPAYEQYF

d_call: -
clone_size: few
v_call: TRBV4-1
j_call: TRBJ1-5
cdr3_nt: TGCGCCAGCAGCCAAGTAATGACTAATCAGCCCCAGCATTTT
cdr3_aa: CASSQVMTNQPQHF

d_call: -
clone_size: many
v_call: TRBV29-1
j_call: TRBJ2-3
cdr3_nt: TGCAGCGTACGTAACGCGGATACGCAGTATTTT
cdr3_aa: CSVRNADTQYF

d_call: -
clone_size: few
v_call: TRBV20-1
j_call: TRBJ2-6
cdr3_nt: TGCAGTGCTGTCGGCTGGGCGGGCGCTGGGGCCAACGTCCTGACTTTC
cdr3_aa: CSAVGWAGAGANVLTF

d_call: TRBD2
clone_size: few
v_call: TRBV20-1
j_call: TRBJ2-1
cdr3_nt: TGCAGTGCTGCGGGAGCACCCTACAATGAGCAGTTCTTC
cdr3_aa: CSAAGAPYNEQFF

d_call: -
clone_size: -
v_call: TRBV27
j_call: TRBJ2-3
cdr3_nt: TGTGCCAGCAGTTTATTACAAACACGGGGCACAGATACGCAGTATTTT
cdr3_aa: CASSLLQTRGTDTQYF

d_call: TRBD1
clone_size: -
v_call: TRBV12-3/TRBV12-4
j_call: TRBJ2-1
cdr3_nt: TGTGCCAGCAGTTTAGCCCGGGACAGGGCCAATGAGCAGTTCTTC
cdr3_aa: CASSLARDRANEQFF

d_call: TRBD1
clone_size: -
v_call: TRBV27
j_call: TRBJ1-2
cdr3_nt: TGTGCCAGCAGTTTTACAGGGGCTGGCGGCTACACCTTC
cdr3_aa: CASSFTGAGGYTF

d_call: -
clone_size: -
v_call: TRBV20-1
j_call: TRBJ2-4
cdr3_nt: TGCAGTGCTAGAGTTACTTTATCAATCACGACCAAAAACATTCAGTACTTC
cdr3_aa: CSARVTLSITTKNIQYF

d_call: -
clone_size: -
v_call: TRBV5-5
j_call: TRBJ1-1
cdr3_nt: TGTGCCAGCAGCAATAGACGGGGCGCCACTGAAGCTTTCTTT
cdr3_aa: CASSNRRGATEAFF

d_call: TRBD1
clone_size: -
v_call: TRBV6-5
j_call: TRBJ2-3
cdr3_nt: TGTGCCAGCAAAATCTTGGGACAGGGAACAGATACGCAGTATTTT
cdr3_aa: CASKILGQGTDTQYF

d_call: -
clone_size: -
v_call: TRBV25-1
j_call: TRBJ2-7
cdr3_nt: TGTGCCAGCAGTGAGCCTACAGGCGGAGGAACCTACGAGCAGTACTTC
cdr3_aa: CASSEPTGGGTYEQYF

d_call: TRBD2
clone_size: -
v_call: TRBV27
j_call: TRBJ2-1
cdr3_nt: TGTGCCAGCACCCCCGGGACTAGCAGTAACAATGAGCAGTTCTTC
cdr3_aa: CASTPGTSSNNEQFF

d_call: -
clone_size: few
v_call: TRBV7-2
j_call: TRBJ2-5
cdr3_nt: TGTGCCAGCACCCATACGGCAGAGACCCAGTACTTC
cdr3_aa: CASTHTAETQYF

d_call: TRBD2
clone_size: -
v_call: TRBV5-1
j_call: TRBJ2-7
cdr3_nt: TGCGCCAGCAGCTTGGTTACGGGACTAGCGGCAAACGAGCAGTACTTC
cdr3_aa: CASSLVTGLAANEQYF

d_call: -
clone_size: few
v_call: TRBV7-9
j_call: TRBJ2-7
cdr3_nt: TGTGCCAGCAGCTTAGCCGGTAGCGGCACCTACAATGAGCAGTACTTC
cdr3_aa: CASSLAGSGTYNEQYF

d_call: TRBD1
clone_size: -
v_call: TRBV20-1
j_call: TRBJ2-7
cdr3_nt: TGCAGTGCTCACCCCCGGGACAGGGCTACATCCGAGCAGTACTTC
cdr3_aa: CSAHPRDRATSEQYF

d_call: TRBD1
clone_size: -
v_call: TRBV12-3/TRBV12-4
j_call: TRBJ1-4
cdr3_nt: TGTGCCAGCAGTCCACGACAGGGGTTCAGAAAACTGTTTTTT
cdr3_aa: CASSPRQGFRKLFF

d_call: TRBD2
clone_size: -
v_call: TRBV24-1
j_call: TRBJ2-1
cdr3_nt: TGTGCCACCAGTGATCCAGGGACTAGCGGGAGATTCGGTGAGCAGTTCTTC
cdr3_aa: CATSDPGTSGRFGEQFF

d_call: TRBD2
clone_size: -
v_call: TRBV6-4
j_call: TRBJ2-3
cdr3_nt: TGTGCCAGCTGGCTATCCAAACTAGCGGAGTACACAGATACGCAGTATTTT
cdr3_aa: CASWLSKLAEYTDTQYF

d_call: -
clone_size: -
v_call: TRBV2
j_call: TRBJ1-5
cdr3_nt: TGTGCCAGCAGTAAACTGGGTGCGGGTCATCAGCCCCAGCATTTT
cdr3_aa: CASSKLGAGHQPQHF

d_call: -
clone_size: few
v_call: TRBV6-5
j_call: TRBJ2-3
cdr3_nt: TGTGCAACGGAAAACGGAGATACGCAGTATTTT
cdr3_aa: CATENGDTQYF

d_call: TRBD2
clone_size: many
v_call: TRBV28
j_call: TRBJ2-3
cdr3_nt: TGTGCCAGCACCCCGGGACTAAGCACAGATACGCAGTATTTT
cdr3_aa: CASTPGLSTDTQYF